This T cell receptor beta chain stems from a study of blood T cell repertoires in COVID-19 (TCRdb year 2020). Turning to the overall study: Collaborator samples came from the United States, Italy and Spain and covered acute and convalescent phases of COVID-19. The prospective study material was composed of cDNA or gDNA derived from T cells, B-cell-depleted T cells, or PBMCs. Subjects who had been exposed to COVID-19, were actively infected with it, or had recovered from it provided the deeply sampled blood TCRbeta repertoires that made up the dataset. The repertoires were released in a freely available public database meant as a resource for research on the immune response to SARS-CoV-2. Samples were obtained from the ongoing ImmuneRACE study (first 160 participants) and from 950 to 1,500 subjects provided by 6 global collaborators. Sample metadata almost always included a de-identified subject ID, COVID-19 status, age in years and sex. HLA class I and class II types, where available, came from metadata supplied by the sample provider rather than from assay-based typing. Broad study findings and their caveats: The amount of clinical and demographic metadata varied by source and participant and was provided uncurated.

Worth noting for this clone: Its antigen remains unidentified. Qualities for individual bases were not recorded, and no much larger clone is one base off.

TCRbeta CDR3 regions were amplified from genomic DNA by means of the immunoSEQ Assay, a bias-controlled multiplex PCR. In the source study's methods: Nucleated cell counts per sample were estimated from amplification of reference gene primers within the assay. To quantify the absolute abundance of each unique TCRbeta CDR3 rearrangement, sequence reads were collapsed and filtered. Productive Simpson clonality was computed per sample as the square root of Simpson's diversity index over productive rearrangements. This immuneACCESS table, as held by TCRdb, lists in-frame sequences with V and J called but not all clones. Of the missing ones, under half trace to an unresolved V gene in checked studies; the others have no known cause. That table furnishes V, J and clone size, whereas the DNA furnished D and trimming. The sample data list around 310,000 clones, and around 91% of these were observed just once. The ten largest clones capture around 1% of the sample.

In Seattle, one collaborating source enrolled patients while the infection was active and tracked those patients longitudinally over the course of disease. Each collaborating institution followed its own protocols to collect whole blood in K2EDTA tubes. For TCRbeta analysis, collaborator samples were shipped as frozen whole blood, as isolated PBMCs, or as DNA extracted from either sample type. Taken from the germline V gene, the CDR1 and CDR2 loops are MDHEN and SYDVKM. V loses 2 bases at its end and J loses 7 bases; junction bases beyond the gene matches: 20. Including cysteine and phenylalanine, the CDR3 has 20 amino acids. The DNA shown is the 60-base CDR3, in frame from base 1.

The specimen sequenced was peripheral blood. This TCR was recovered from a woman aged 40 to 50 with COVID-19, enrolled during active disease. The chain uses TRBV28 and TRBJ1-2; a stretch of 12 junction bases matches TRBD1. The base sequence is TGTGCCAGCAGTTTAGGCGTTGGGTGGGACAGGGGGCGAGGCGGCGGTGGCTACACCTTC. It codes for CASSLGVGWDRGRGGGGYTF.